This T cell receptor (beta chain) is from a study of identical twins. The CDR3 has 12 amino acids. V was clipped by 7 bases and J by 1 base, with 8 bases between them. The germline V gene has CDR1 SGHRS and CDR2 YFSETQ. Remarks on this clonotype: The target antigen is unknown.

TCRdb redid the calling of the 5' RACE reads with MiXCR, one entry per CDR3 protein. The sample has 420,000 or so distinct CDR3 sequences; less than 20% are singletons. Study-level findings and limits: Conclusions rested on cross-sectional statistics rather than following the same donors. Carriage of fewer insertions was seen in abundant cord blood beta clonotypes, whereas memory repertoires showed none. Analyses of zero insertions could, in part, be confounded by invariant MAIT and iNKT cells. There was an excess of low generation probability in the out-of-frame alpha sequences that twins shared.

The gene calls are TRBV5-1 and TRBJ1-1, with unresolved D. The sequenced sample was naive T cells sorted from blood. The TCR was taken from a man aged 45-65 years in good health. The CDR3 region has the DNA TGCGCCAGCGGCGGGGAGAACACTGAAGCTTTCTTT. Translation gives CASGGENTEAFF.